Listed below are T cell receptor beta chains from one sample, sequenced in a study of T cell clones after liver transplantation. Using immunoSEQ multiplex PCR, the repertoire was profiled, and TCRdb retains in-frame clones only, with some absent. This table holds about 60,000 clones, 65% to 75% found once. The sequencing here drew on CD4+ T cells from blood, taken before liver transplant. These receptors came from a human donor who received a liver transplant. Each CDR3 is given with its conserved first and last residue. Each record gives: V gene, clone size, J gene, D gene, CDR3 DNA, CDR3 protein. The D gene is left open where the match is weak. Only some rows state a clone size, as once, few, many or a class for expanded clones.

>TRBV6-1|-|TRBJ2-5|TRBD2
TGTGCCAGCAGAAGGGCAGGGAGGGGAGAGACCCAGTACTTC
CASRRAGRGETQYF
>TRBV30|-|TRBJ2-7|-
TGTGCCTGGAGTGGCAGTCCAAGCTACGAGCAGTACTTC
CAWSGSPSYEQYF
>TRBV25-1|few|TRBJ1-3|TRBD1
TGTGCCAGCAGTGAGGCCCTGACAGGGAATGGAAACACCATATATTTT
CASSEALTGNGNTIYF
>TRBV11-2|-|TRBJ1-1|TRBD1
TGTGCCAGCAGCTTAGGGGGACAGGGACTCCTCGAAGCTTTCTTT
CASSLGGQGLLEAFF
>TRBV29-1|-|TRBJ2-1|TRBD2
TGCAGCGTGCAATTAGCGGGGGGGCCGATCGATGAGCAGTTCTTC
CSVQLAGGPIDEQFF
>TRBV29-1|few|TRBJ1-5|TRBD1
TGCAGCGCCCGACAGGGGCATCAGCCCCAGCATTTT
CSARQGHQPQHF
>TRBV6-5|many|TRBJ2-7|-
TGTGCCAGCAGTTACGGGGGGAACGAGCAGTACTTC
CASSYGGNEQYF
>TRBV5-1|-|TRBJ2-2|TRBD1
TGCGCCAGCAGCCTATTAGCCGGGACAGCAAGCACCGGGGAGCTGTTTTTT
CASSLLAGTASTGELFF
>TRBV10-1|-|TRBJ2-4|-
TGCGCCAGCAGTGAGGGTACAGGGAGCCCGATTCAGTACTTC
CASSEGTGSPIQYF
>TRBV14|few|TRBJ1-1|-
TGTGCCAGCAGCCCTCGGGGGAAGAGGGTTAGGAGAAAAACTGAAGCTTTCTTT
CASSPRGKRVRRKTEAFF
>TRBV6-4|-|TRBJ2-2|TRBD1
TGTGCCAGCAGTGACTCATTTTCTTGGGACAGGGTCGCGACCGGGGAGCTGTTTTTT
CASSDSFSWDRVATGELFF
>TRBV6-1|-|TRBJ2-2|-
TGTGCCAGCAGGCCAGGGTCGAACACCGGGGAGCTGTTTTTT
CASRPGSNTGELFF
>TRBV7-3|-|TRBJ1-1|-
TGTGCCAGCAGCTTAAATACGGGGGAGAACACTGAAGCTTTCTTT
CASSLNTGENTEAFF
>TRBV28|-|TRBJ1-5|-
TGTGCCAGCACCCCTTCGGGCAATCAGCCCCAGCATTTT
CASTPSGNQPQHF
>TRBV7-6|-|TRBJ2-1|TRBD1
TGTGCCAGCAGCTCGGGACAGGGGGCCACCTACAATGAGCAGTTCTTC
CASSSGQGATYNEQFF
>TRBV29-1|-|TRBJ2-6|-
TGCAGCGTTTCCCCGCAGGGGGCGGGAGCTGGGGCCAACGTCCTGACTTTC
CSVSPQGAGAGANVLTF
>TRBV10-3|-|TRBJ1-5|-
TGTGCCATCAGAAAGGACAGCGATCAGCCCCAGCATTTT
CAIRKDSDQPQHF
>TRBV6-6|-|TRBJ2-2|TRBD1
TGTGCCAGCAGTCCCGGACGGGACAGATCCACCGGGGAGCTGTTTTTT
CASSPGRDRSTGELFF
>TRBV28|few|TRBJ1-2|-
TGTGCCAGCAGTTTCCTAGGACAGTATGGCTACACCTTC
CASSFLGQYGYTF
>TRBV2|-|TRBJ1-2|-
TGTGCCAGCAGTGAACAGGCAGGGGCTAGAAGCACCTTC
CASSEQAGARSTF
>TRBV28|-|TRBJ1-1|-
TGTGCCATCCAGGGGTACACTGAAGCTTTCTTT
CAIQGYTEAFF
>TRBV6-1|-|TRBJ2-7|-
TGTGCCAGCAAAGTGGACAGCCACTACGAGCAGTACTTC
CASKVDSHYEQYF